This is a list of T cell receptor beta chains from one sample in a study of T cell responses to AZD1222 COVID-19 vaccine. Generated by immunoSEQ multiplex PCR, the TCRdb table keeps only in-frame clones and is missing some. Among over 150,000 clones listed, about 88% were seen once. Sequenced here: peripheral blood, sampled on day 0 of AZD1222 vaccination. The receptors come from an adult in good health. Each CDR3 is given with its conserved first and last residue. Fields, in order: V gene, J gene, D gene, clone size, CDR3 DNA, CDR3 protein. A D gene is named only where the DNA matches it firmly. Clone size is shown for a subset of rows, as once, few, many or a class of expanded clone.

TRBV10-3	TRBJ2-7	.	.	TGTGCCATCCTTCCTAGCGCGAGCTCCTACGAGCAGTACTTC	CAILPSASSYEQYF
TRBV7-9	TRBJ1-1	TRBD1	.	TGTGCCAGCAGTCTCCAGGGGGGCTCCACTCAAGCTTTCTTT	CASSLQGGSTQAFF
TRBV7-2	TRBJ1-1	.	.	TGTGCCAGCAGCTTAGGGGGGTTGAGCACTGAAGCTTTCTTT	CASSLGGLSTEAFF
TRBV6-2/TRBV6-3	TRBJ1-5	TRBD1	.	TGTGCCAGCAGTGACGGGGACAGGGGGCCCAATCAGCCCCAGCATTTT	CASSDGDRGPNQPQHF
TRBV27	TRBJ1-5	.	.	TGTGCCAGCAGTTTGGGGGCGGCCCAGCCCCAGCATTTT	CASSLGAAQPQHF
TRBV5-1	TRBJ2-5	.	once	TGCGCCAGCAGCGCCCGGACAGCGGAGACCCAGTACTTC	CASSARTAETQYF
TRBV29-1	TRBJ1-1	.	.	TGCAGCGTTGGCCCCGGATGGGGGATGAACACTGAAGCTTTCTTT	CSVGPGWGMNTEAFF
TRBV30	TRBJ2-2	.	.	TGTGCCCGAGCACTAGATAACACCGGGGAGCTGTTTTTT	CARALDNTGELFF
TRBV4-2	TRBJ2-3	.	once	TGTGCCAGCAGCCTCAGAGGGGTTGGGACATCGGGAGGCCCAGATACGCAGTATTTT	CASSLRGVGTSGGPDTQYF
TRBV2	TRBJ1-1	TRBD1	.	TGTGCCAGCAACTCATACCAACAGGGGCTGAACACTGAAGCTTTCTTT	CASNSYQQGLNTEAFF
TRBV25-1	TRBJ1-5	.	.	TGTGCCAGCAGTGAAGGCGGCAGCAACAATCAGCCCCAGCATTTT	CASSEGGSNNQPQHF
TRBV7-2	TRBJ2-7	TRBD2	.	TGTGCCAGCAGCTTGGGAGCGGGAGGCCCCTACGAGCAGTACTTC	CASSLGAGGPYEQYF
TRBV9	TRBJ2-2	.	.	TGTGCCAGCAGCGTAGGACTGAACACCGGGGAGCTGTTTTTT	CASSVGLNTGELFF
TRBV7-3	TRBJ1-1	.	once	TGTGCCAGCAGCCAGGATCGTAACACTGAAGCTTTCTTT	CASSQDRNTEAFF
TRBV27	TRBJ1-2	.	.	TGTGCCACCTATCCGGGGCTCCCCGGCGGCTATGGCTACACCTTC	CATYPGLPGGYGYTF
TRBV12-3/TRBV12-4	TRBJ1-4	.	.	TGTGCCAGCAGTTTCTCAGGGGTGGAAAAACTGTTTTTT	CASSFSGVEKLFF
TRBV2	TRBJ2-1	.	.	TGTGCCAGCAGGGGACCGAACTACAATGAGCAGTTCTTC	CASRGPNYNEQFF
TRBV15	TRBJ1-6	.	.	TGTGCCACCAGCAGAGATGTCCCGATTGTGAACCTTAATTCACCCCTCCACTTT	CATSRDVPIVNLNSPLHF
TRBV10-1	TRBJ1-5	.	few	TGCGCCAGCAGTGGGCCATACCCTAGCAATCAGCCCCAGCATTTT	CASSGPYPSNQPQHF
TRBV11-3	TRBJ2-6	TRBD2	.	TGTGCCAGCAGCCGACTAGCAGGGGCCAACGTCCTGACTTTC	CASSRLAGANVLTF
TRBV5-4	TRBJ1-1	TRBD1	.	TGTGCCAGCAGCTTGGAAAGGGACAGTGTAGGCACTGAAGCTTTCTTT	CASSLERDSVGTEAFF
TRBV24-1	TRBJ2-1	TRBD2	.	TGTGCCACCAGTGAGCAGAGCGGGAGGGCCTACAATGAGCAGTTCTTC	CATSEQSGRAYNEQFF
TRBV5-1	TRBJ1-2	.	.	TGCGCCAGCAGCTTGGTAGGGGACTATGGCTACACCTTC	CASSLVGDYGYTF
TRBV5-1	TRBJ2-7	TRBD1	few	TGCGCCAGCAGTCGTATGGGACAGACCTCCTACGAGCAGTACTTC	CASSRMGQTSYEQYF
TRBV6-5	TRBJ1-2	TRBD1	.	TGTGCCAGTGCCCGGGACAGAGCTAACTATGGCTACACCTTC	CASARDRANYGYTF
TRBV5-1	TRBJ2-1	TRBD2	.	TGCGCCAGCAGCTTGGTTTCGAGCGGGAGGGCCAATGAGCAGTTCTTC	CASSLVSSGRANEQFF
TRBV6-5	TRBJ1-5	.	.	TGTGCCAGCTTGATGGTAAGGGAAAGCAATCAGCCCCAGCATTTT	CASLMVRESNQPQHF
TRBV25-1	TRBJ2-2	.	once	TGTGCCAGCAGTGAGTCGGCGAACACCGGGGAGCTGTTTTTT	CASSESANTGELFF
TRBV24-1	TRBJ1-2	TRBD1	.	TGTGCCACCAGTGACCCGACAGGGGGCGGATATGGCTACACCTTC	CATSDPTGGGYGYTF
TRBV5-1	TRBJ1-2	.	.	TGCGCCAGCAGCCCCCTCGGACAGCATGGCTACACCTTC	CASSPLGQHGYTF
TRBV7-9	TRBJ1-1	.	.	TGTGCCAGCAGCTTGTGGGCAGGGATAAACACTGAAGCTTTCTTT	CASSLWAGINTEAFF
TRBV19	TRBJ2-7	TRBD1	.	TGTGCCAGTAGTATAACGAGGACAGGGGGCTCCGAGCAGTACTTC	CASSITRTGGSEQYF
TRBV7-9	TRBJ1-5	TRBD1	.	TGTGCCAGCAGCTTAGGGACAGGGCGGGTGGCACAGCCCCAGCATTTT	CASSLGTGRVAQPQHF
TRBV9	TRBJ2-1	TRBD2	.	TGTGCCAGCAGCGCTGGGACTAGCGGGGGGGCATTGGTTGAGCAGTTCTTC	CASSAGTSGGALVEQFF
TRBV28	TRBJ2-7	.	.	TGTGCCAGCAGTTTCCCGAGGGGGTTTGGGGAGCAGTACTTC	CASSFPRGFGEQYF
TRBV5-6	TRBJ1-3	TRBD1	.	TGTGCCAGCAGCCGGATTTTTGACAGGGGGTTCGATGGAAACACCATATATTTT	CASSRIFDRGFDGNTIYF
TRBV6-1	TRBJ1-6	TRBD1	.	TGTGCCAGCAGCGAAGGGGGCTGGGGGAATTCACCCCTCCACTTT	CASSEGGWGNSPLHF
TRBV3-1/TRBV3-2	TRBJ2-7	TRBD2	.	TGTGCCAGCAGCCAAGGGAGCGGGAGGGCCCACGAGCAGTACTTC	CASSQGSGRAHEQYF
TRBV6-5	TRBJ1-3	.	.	TGTGCCAGCAGTTACTCTAGGCCAGGAAACACCATATATTTT	CASSYSRPGNTIYF
TRBV29-1	TRBJ1-2	TRBD1	.	TGCAGCGTTGCCCCGGGGACAGGGGGCAGCTATGGCTACACCTTC	CSVAPGTGGSYGYTF
TRBV19	TRBJ1-5	.	.	TGTGCCAGTAGCTCCACGGGGAGGGGCAGTTACAATCAGCCCCAGCATTTT	CASSSTGRGSYNQPQHF
TRBV5-4	TRBJ2-7	TRBD2	.	TGTGCCAGCAGCTTGGGGGGACTAGCGGGCATTCGCTACGAGCAGTACTTC	CASSLGGLAGIRYEQYF
TRBV2	TRBJ2-1	TRBD2	.	TGTGCCAGCAGTGGAACTAGCGGGAAAGGCTCCTACAATGAGCAGTTCTTC	CASSGTSGKGSYNEQFF
TRBV27	TRBJ2-7	TRBD1	.	TGTGCCAGCAGTTTATCGGGACAGATCTTCTACGAGCAGTACTTC	CASSLSGQIFYEQYF
TRBV7-8	TRBJ1-2	.	.	TGTGCCAGCAGCTTAAGTGACGGATACTATGGCTACACCTTC	CASSLSDGYYGYTF
TRBV5-6	TRBJ2-1	.	once	TGTGCCAGCAGCCCAGGGACTCTCAGAAACTACAATGAGCAGTTCTTC	CASSPGTLRNYNEQFF
TRBV12-3/TRBV12-4	TRBJ1-5	TRBD1	.	TGTGCCAGCAACCGACAGGGTGGACAGCCCCAGCATTTT	CASNRQGGQPQHF
TRBV7-6	TRBJ2-3	TRBD1	.	TGTGCCAGCAGCTTGGGGACAGGGTTCGCAGATACGCAGTATTTT	CASSLGTGFADTQYF
TRBV28	TRBJ1-2	.	.	TGTGCCAGCAGTTCGACGACAGCTAACTATGGCTACACCTTC	CASSSTTANYGYTF
TRBV5-1	TRBJ1-5	.	.	TGCGCCAGCAGCTTGGCAGCAGGTCAGCCCCAGCATTTT	CASSLAAGQPQHF
TRBV27	TRBJ2-2	.	.	TGTGCCAGCAGTTTGCTCACCGGGGAGCTGTTTTTT	CASSLLTGELFF
TRBV11-3	TRBJ1-1	.	few	TGTGCCAGCAGCCGCGGGCCAAACACTGAAGCTTTCTTT	CASSRGPNTEAFF
TRBV4-1	TRBJ1-1	.	.	TGCGCCAGCAGCCAAAGGCCCCCGGGAGCTTTCTTT	CASSQRPPGAFF
TRBV9	TRBJ1-3	.	.	TGTGCCAGCAGCGTAGCGGACCGGGACGGTGGAAACACCATATATTTT	CASSVADRDGGNTIYF
TRBV9	TRBJ2-1	.	.	TGTGCCAGCGGAAGGGGGACTACTACCCGCTCCTACAATGAGCAGTTCTTC	CASGRGTTTRSYNEQFF
TRBV7-3	TRBJ2-7	TRBD1	once	TGTGCCAGCAGCACACTGACAGGGAGCGAGCAGTACTTC	CASSTLTGSEQYF
TRBV12-3/TRBV12-4	TRBJ1-2	.	few	TGTGCCACCAAGGGGACACGATCTTATGGCTACACCTTC	CATKGTRSYGYTF